This T cell receptor (beta chain) appears in the sequencing data of a study of blood T cells in healthy people across ages. V trimming: 0 bases; J trimming: 4 bases; junction bases outside the gene matches: 2. The CDR3 is 14 amino acids. Germline CDR1 and CDR2: SGHRS and YFSETQ. Primed by a sample-barcoded 5' primer and a J-beta primer mix, a second PCR proceeded for 7 to 11 cycles. TCRdb fed the 5' RACE reads into MiXCR, producing one record per CDR3 protein. The table has roughly 680,000 distinct CDR3 sequences, approximately 49% seen once; the top ten hold under 35%. A minimum of 6 micrograms of total RNA was extracted per sample.

The sequence derives from a woman in her fifties or sixties in good health. V usage is TRBV5-1 and J usage is TRBJ1-1, with TRBD1 matching over 8 bases. Sequencing input: blood. The CDR3 DNA is TGCGCCAGCAGCTTGGCGACAGGGGTCACTGAAGCTTTCTTT. Its translation is CASSLATGVTEAFF.